The rows below give T cell receptor beta chains drawn from one sample of a study of OX40 agonist ivuxolimab in advanced cancers. Libraries were prepared by immunoSEQ multiplex PCR; TCRdb keeps only in-frame clonotypes and omits some of them. Here the sample spans over 35,000 clones, 80% to 90% being singletons. This sample comprised CD4+ or CD8+ T cells sorted from blood, obtained in a trial of the OX40 agonist ivuxolimab. These receptors were collected from an adult with an advanced solid tumor such as melanoma, head and neck, liver or kidney cancer. The CDR3 runs from the conserved cysteine through the conserved F or W. D genes are given only for firm matches. For some rows the clone size is stated as once, few or many, or as a class when expanded; others skip it.

>-|-|TRBJ1-2|TRBV28
CASSPDGGYTF
TGTGCCAGCAGCCCTGATGGGGGCTACACCTTC
>TRBD1|once|TRBJ1-6|TRBV6-4
CASSATGGPGSPLHF
TGTGCCAGCAGCGCCACAGGGGGTCCGGGGTCACCCCTCCACTTT
>TRBD1|-|TRBJ1-3|TRBV10-3
CAISEQGGNTIYF
TGTGCCATCAGTGAACAGGGGGGAAACACCATATATTTT
>-|-|TRBJ1-1|TRBV10-3
CANGAASTEAFF
TGTGCCAATGGGGCAGCCAGCACTGAAGCTTTCTTT
>-|-|TRBJ1-5|TRBV2
CASSEERGGNQPQHF
TGTGCCAGCAGTGAAGAGAGGGGTGGCAATCAGCCCCAGCATTTT
>-|-|TRBJ1-2|TRBV6-5
CASRTRQTNYGYTF
TGTGCCAGCAGAACGAGGCAGACTAACTATGGCTACACCTTC
>-|-|TRBJ2-1|TRBV10-3
CAISDSGGYNEQFF
TGTGCCATCAGTGATAGTGGGGGTTACAATGAGCAGTTCTTC
>-|-|TRBJ1-3|TRBV9
CASSVGPGDGNTIYF
TGTGCCAGCAGCGTAGGGCCGGGGGATGGAAACACCATATATTTT
>-|-|TRBJ1-6|TRBV4-3
CASSQDGANSPLHF
TGCGCCAGCAGCCAAGACGGAGCGAATTCACCCCTCCACTTT
>-|-|TRBJ1-2|TRBV21-1
CASSKRRPGQGMGGYTF
TGTGCCAGCAGCAAAAGACGTCCGGGACAGGGAATGGGTGGCTACACCTTC
>-|-|TRBJ1-4|TRBV7-6
CASSSRFVDSDEKLFF
TGTGCCAGCAGCTCTCGTTTCGTGGACAGCGATGAAAAACTGTTTTTT
>-|-|TRBJ1-3|TRBV5-4
CASSPTAGNTIYF
TGTGCCAGCAGCCCCACGGCAGGAAACACCATATATTTT
>-|few|TRBJ2-1|TRBV6-5
CASSYEGLSYNEQFF
TGTGCCAGCAGTTATGAGGGACTCTCTTACAATGAGCAGTTCTTC
>TRBD1|-|TRBJ1-5|TRBV29-1
CSVRQGGGQPQHF
TGCAGCGTTCGACAGGGTGGGGGTCAGCCCCAGCATTTT
>-|-|TRBJ2-3|TRBV10-3
CAISDLRTDTQYF
TGTGCCATCAGTGACCTGAGGACAGATACGCAGTATTTT
>-|once|TRBJ1-2|TRBV2
CASIVTASRDYGYTF
TGTGCCAGCATAGTCACCGCAAGTAGGGACTATGGCTACACCTTC
>-|-|TRBJ1-2|TRBV7-9
CASSLNREDGYTF
TGTGCCAGCAGCTTAAACAGAGAGGATGGCTACACCTTC
>TRBD1|-|TRBJ2-7|TRBV5-1
CASSFRQGLYEQYF
TGCGCCAGCAGCTTTAGACAGGGGCTTTACGAGCAGTACTTC
>TRBD1|-|TRBJ1-2|TRBV18
CASSPTSGTGSSISYGYTF
TGTGCCAGCTCACCAACTTCCGGGACAGGGAGCTCGATCTCGTATGGCTACACCTTC
>TRBD1|few|TRBJ1-5|TRBV9
CASSRTGDSQPQHF
TGTGCCAGCAGCCGTACAGGGGACAGCCAGCCCCAGCATTTT
>-|-|TRBJ1-4|TRBV7-9
CASRFSGTVEKLFF
TGTGCCAGCAGATTTAGCGGGACGGTGGAAAAACTGTTTTTT
>-|-|TRBJ1-2|TRBV6-5
CAGSENTLNGYTF
TGTGCCGGCAGTGAGAACACTCTTAATGGCTACACCTTC
>-|once|TRBJ1-3|TRBV6-9
CASSYSGSSSGNTIYF
TGTGCCAGCAGTTACTCGGGGTCGAGCTCTGGAAACACCATATATTTT